The 25 T cell receptor beta chains in this list originate from one sample, sequenced in a study of blood T cell repertoires in COVID-19. Generated by immunoSEQ multiplex PCR, the TCRdb table keeps only in-frame clones and is missing some. This sample has 200,000 to 250,000 clones, with more than 75% found just once. The sequenced sample consisted of peripheral blood. The receptor source for this set is a woman of 80 years or more with COVID-19, enrolled during active disease.

The chain couples TRBV13 to TRBJ2-7, with 8 bases that match TRBD1. Germline lookup yields CDR1 PRHDT and CDR2 FYEKMQ (reference sequence). V was pared by 5 bases and J by 12 bases, with 12 bases of the junction left unmatched. The CDR3 is 13 amino acids. CDR3 in amino acids: CASSDRDRPGRYF. In DNA form, the CDR3 reads TGTGCCAGCAGCGACCGGGACAGGCCTGGTCGGTACTTC.

This chain connects TRBV29-1 to TRBJ1-2; D not resolved. CDR1 and CDR2 (germline): SQVTM, ANQGSEA. CDR3 length equals 13 residues. V gave up 0 bases and J gave up 1 base, with 6 bases separating them. The CDR3 is CSVEEGGNYGYTF. CDR3 DNA sequence: TGCAGCGTTGAAGAGGGAGGTAACTATGGCTACACCTTC. Drawing the rest from reference TRBV29-1 and TRBJ1-2, the complete variable domain is SAVISQKPSRDICQRGTSLTIQCQVDSQVTMMFWYRQQPGQSLTLIATANQGSEATYESGFVIDKFPISRPNLTFSTLTVSNMSPEDSSIYLCSVEEGGNYGYTFGSGTRLTVV.

This chain uses TRBV5-1 with TRBJ2-7, with 8 nucleotides matching TRBD1. Germline V gene lookup returns CDR1 SGHRS and CDR2 YFSETQ. J gave up 4 bases and V 4 bases, and 10 bases lay outside the gene matches. The CDR3 extends over 15 amino acids. The CDR3 is CASSPTTGVVYEQYF. CDR3 coding DNA: TGCGCCAGCAGCCCGACGACAGGGGTTGTTTACGAGCAGTACTTC.

The chain recombines TRBV11-2 with TRBJ2-3; 9 bases match TRBD2. Per germline, CDR1 SGHAT and CDR2 FQNNGV. The length of the CDR3 is 18 residues. Losses at the gene ends were 1 base for V and 2 bases for J; bases not matched to a gene: 10. For the CDR3, the DNA is TGTGCCAGCAGCTTAGGCAGCGGGACTAGCAGATTCACAGATACGCAGTATTTT. It yields the protein CASSLGSGTSRFTDTQYF. The whole variable domain, remainder taken from reference TRBV11-2 and TRBJ2-3, is EAGVAQSPRYKIIEKRQSVAFWCNPISGHATLYWYQQILGQGPKLLIQFQNNGVVDDSQLPKDRFSAERLKGVDSTLKIQPAKLEDSAVYLCASSLGSGTSRFTDTQYFGPGTRLTVL.

The rearrangement links TRBV2 to TRBJ1-5, with D uncertain. CDR1 and CDR2 from the germline V gene are SNHLY and FYNNEI. CDR3 size: 13 residues. V was cut by 4 bases and J by 3 bases, with 7 bases left in between. CDR3 loop: CASSGVTNQPQHF. The CDR3 coding sequence is TGTGCCAGCAGTGGCGTCACCAATCAGCCCCAGCATTTT.

In this sample, this clone turned up once. Additional DNA sequences in this sample encode the identical CDR3. The V gene is TRBV7-9, the J gene TRBJ1-1, with 8 nucleotides matching TRBD1. V lost 5 bases and J lost 0; bases outside the gene matches: 5. The germline V gene has CDR1 SEHNR and CDR2 FQNEAQ (reference sequence). CDR3 length: 15 amino acids. Here the CDR3 DNA reads TGTGCCAGCAGCCCCCGGACAGGGATGAACACTGAAGCTTTCTTT. This sequence encodes CASSPRTGMNTEAFF.

J is TRBJ1-1 and V is TRBV11-1, with D perhaps TRBD1 (5 bases). The CDR3 totals 13 residues. Looked up from germline, CDR1 is SGHAT and CDR2 is FQDESV (reference sequence). V lost 5 bases, J lost 6 bases, and 13 bases lay in between. The CDR3 reads CASSLRGVSEAFF. The DNA for the CDR3 is TGTGCCAGCAGCCTCCGGGGGGTGTCTGAAGCTTTCTTT.

This chain connects TRBV12-3 or TRBV12-4 to TRBJ1-5; a possible D gene is TRBD1 (6 bases). V was cut by 0 bases and J by 6 bases, with 6 bases left in between. The CDR3 is 13 residues long. CDR3 DNA: TGTGCCAGCAGTTTAGCAGGGGGTCAGCCCCAGCATTTT. Residues: CASSLAGGQPQHF.

As concerns this clone: The same CDR3 arises from other DNA sequences in this sample as well. The rearrangement joins TRBV7-2 to TRBJ2-2, with TRBD1 matching 8 bases. Germline CDR1 and CDR2: SGHTA and FQGNSA. This CDR3 is 14 amino acids long. V lost 4 bases to trimming and J lost 5 bases; unmatched junction nucleotides: 3. The CDR3 spells CASSSRQGTGELFF. As DNA, the CDR3 is TGTGCCAGCAGCTCAAGACAGGGGACCGGGGAGCTGTTTTTT. Using reference TRBV7-2 and TRBJ2-2 for the parts outside the CDR3, the full variable domain is GAGVSQSPSNKVTEKGKDVELRCDPISGHTALYWYRQSLGQGLEFLIYFQGNSAPDKSGLPSDRFSAERTGGSVSTLTIQRTQQEDSAVYLCASSSRQGTGELFFGEGSRLTVL.

The J gene is TRBJ2-5, the V gene TRBV15; tentatively, D is TRBD1 (6 bases). Trimming shortened V by 8 bases and J by 1 base, and 11 bases separated the two germline ends. This CDR3 has 13 amino acids. CDR1 LNHNV and CDR2 YYDKDF come from the germline V gene (reference sequence). In DNA, the CDR3 is TGTGCCACCGCCCGGGACACCCAAGAGACCCAGTACTTC. Translation gives CATARDTQETQYF.

The chain has TRBV7-2 and TRBJ1-5; D gene ambiguous. Germline CDR1 and CDR2: SGHTA and FQGNSA. This CDR3 contains 15 residues. V lost 4 bases, J lost 7 bases, and 17 bases lay in between. CDR3: CASSSGGGSRQPQHF. CDR3 coding DNA: TGTGCCAGCAGCTCGGGTGGTGGGTCCCGCCAGCCCCAGCATTTT. Looking up the rest from reference TRBV7-2 and TRBJ1-5 gives the full variable domain: GAGVSQSPSNKVTEKGKDVELRCDPISGHTALYWYRQSLGQGLEFLIYFQGNSAPDKSGLPSDRFSAERTGGSVSTLTIQRTQQEDSAVYLCASSSGGGSRQPQHFGDGTRLSIL.

This clone occurred once. The rearrangement links TRBV5-1 to TRBJ2-1; 7 bases are a match to TRBD1. The CDR3 is 14 amino acids. V was pared by 0 bases and J by 8 bases, with 5 bases of the junction left unmatched. Germline lookup yields CDR1 SGHRS and CDR2 YFSETQ. The chain's CDR3 is CASSLGQGPYEQFF. CDR3 DNA sequence: TGCGCCAGCAGCTTGGGACAGGGTCCTTATGAGCAGTTCTTC.

The genes are TRBV13 and TRBJ1-1; perhaps TRBD1 as D (5 bases). Germline CDR1 reads PRHDT; CDR2 reads FYEKMQ (reference sequence). The CDR3 loop spans 14 amino acids. Trimming shortened V by 0 bases and J by 7 bases, and 12 bases separated the two germline ends. The CDR3 coding sequence is TGTGCCAGCAGCTTAGGAGGGGACTTAAGTGAAGCTTTCTTT. Translating it yields CASSLGGDLSEAFF.

The V and J genes are TRBV11-1 and TRBJ1-4; no clear D gene. Trimming shortened V by 3 bases and J by 4 bases, and 6 bases separated the two germline ends. Germline V gene lookup returns CDR1 SGHAT and CDR2 FQDESV (reference sequence). The CDR3 length is 13 residues. The CDR3 spells CASSFGYNEKLFF. The CDR3 region has the DNA TGTGCCAGCAGCTTCGGTTATAATGAAAAACTGTTTTTT.

Comment on this clone: This sample includes further DNA sequences coding for the same CDR3. The chain combines TRBV5-1 with TRBJ2-2, with TRBD2 identical over 7 bases. Germline lookup yields CDR1 SGHRS and CDR2 YFSETQ. J was trimmed by 7 bases and V by 2 bases; bases with no gene match: 8. The CDR3 is 15 amino acids. CDR3 DNA: TGCGCCAGCAGCTTTCTCGCGGGAGCTGACGGGGAGCTGTTTTTT. It is translated as CASSFLAGADGELFF.

This clone has more than one count but fewer than ten. V and J are TRBV11-1 and TRBJ1-1, with D possibly matching TRBD1 (5 bases). Germline V gene sequence: CDR1 SGHAT, CDR2 FQDESV (reference sequence). Trimming took 7 bases from V and 1 from J, leaving 16 bases between them. This CDR3 spans 15 amino acids. The CDR3 DNA sequence: TGTGCCAGCACCCCCCCAGGGAGGGGGAACACTGAAGCTTTCTTT. Its protein is CASTPPGRGNTEAFF.

J is TRBJ1-2 and V is TRBV24-1; D is ambiguous. This CDR3 region has 13 residues. CDR1 is KGHDR, CDR2 SFDVKD, per germline. V gave up 5 bases and J gave up 6 bases, with 12 bases separating them. DNA of the CDR3: TGTGCCACCAGTGTCCCCGGGTTAGATGGCTACACCTTC. Its translation: CATSVPGLDGYTF.

V usage is TRBV3-1 (or the pseudogene TRBV3-2) and J usage is TRBJ2-7, with 8 bases matching TRBD1. Germline V lookup: CDR1 LGHDT, CDR2 YNNKEL (reference sequence). After removal of 4 bases from V and 2 bases from J, the junction contained 10 bases not matched to a gene. CDR3 length: 16 residues. The DNA of the CDR3 is TGTGCCAGCAGCCGTCAAGGGCAGGGGGCTACCTACGAGCAGTACTTC. Amino acids: CASSRQGQGATYEQYF.

This chain links TRBV2 with TRBJ1-6; TRBD1 might be the D (6 bases). Germline CDR1 SNHLY, CDR2 FYNNEI. V was trimmed by 6 bases and J by 4 bases, leaving 10 bases between them. The CDR3 covers 14 residues. The CDR3 region has the DNA TGTGCCAGCAGCCTGACAGGTTATAATTCACCCCTCCACTTT. It encodes CASSLTGYNSPLHF.

This clone showed up just once. CDR3 region: CASQFGDSSGELFF. The CDR3 nucleotides read TGCGCCAGCCAGTTTGGGGACTCTAGCGGGGAGCTGTTTTTT. This sequence joins TRBV10-2 and TRBJ2-2, with a possible D match to TRBD2 (6 bases). Germline-derived CDR1 and CDR2 are WSHSY and SAAADI. The CDR3 length is 14 residues. The V gene lost 8 bases and the J gene lost 7 bases, with 17 bases spanning the gap.

The chain uses TRBV4-2 and TRBJ2-1, with a tentative D call TRBD2 (6 bases). The CDR3 spans 16 residues. V was clipped by 6 bases and J by 4 bases, with 19 bases between them. Germline V gene sequence: CDR1 LGHNA, CDR2 YNFKEQ. CDR3 in amino acids: CASSVRGWGIYNEQFF. The CDR3 DNA reads as TGTGCCAGCAGTGTTCGGGGGTGGGGGATATACAATGAGCAGTTCTTC.

Regarding this clone: The sample contains more than one DNA sequence encoding this CDR3. CDR3 in amino acids: CASSGQGLYEQYF. The CDR3 DNA reads as TGTGCCAGCAGTGGACAGGGTCTCTACGAGCAGTACTTC. This sequence joins TRBV2 and TRBJ2-7, with TRBD1 matching 7 bases. V lost 4 bases and J lost 3; bases outside the gene matches: 3. Germline V CDR1 and CDR2: SNHLY, FYNNEI. The CDR3 is 13 amino acids. Looking up the rest from reference TRBV2 and TRBJ2-7 gives the full variable domain: EPEVTQTPSHQVTQMGQEVILRCVPISNHLYFYWYRQILGQKVEFLVSFYNNEISEKSEIFDDQFSVERPDGSNFTLKIRSTKLEDSAMYFCASSGQGLYEQYFGPGTRLTVT.

This clone has ten or more counts. The chain uses TRBV9 and TRBJ1-2; tentatively, D is TRBD1 (5 bases). The CDR3 runs to 15 residues. The germline V gene has CDR1 SGDLS and CDR2 YYNGEE. V shed 0 bases and J shed 0 bases, with 9 bases lying between them. This CDR3 is CASSVEVTANYGYTF. CDR3 coding DNA: TGTGCCAGCAGCGTAGAAGTGACAGCTAACTATGGCTACACCTTC.

V is TRBV29-1 and J is TRBJ2-1, with 11 bases lining up with TRBD2. Germline CDR1 is SQVTM and CDR2 is ANQGSEA. This CDR3 has 15 residues. The ends lost 6 bases at V and 6 bases at J; junction bases unmatched: 10. CDR3 DNA sequence: TGCAGCGTCCCGGGGCTAGCGGGGGGCCTCAATGAGCAGTTCTTC. Translating it yields CSVPGLAGGLNEQFF.

This clone was counted between two and nine times. V usage is TRBV5-1 and J usage is TRBJ2-5, with 10 bases lining up with TRBD1. The V segment lost 4 bases and the J segment 4 bases; nucleotides outside the gene matches: 13. The CDR3 runs to 17 residues. The V gene's germline CDR1 is SGHRS and CDR2 YFSETQ. CDR3 sequence (DNA): TGCGCCAGCAGCCCCTACTTAAGGGACAGGGGTGGAGAGACCCAGTACTTC. Translation: CASSPYLRDRGGETQYF.